This paragraph reports one TCR beta chain. TCRdb keeps only in-frame clones here, not all; method: immunoSEQ multiplex PCR. Of approximately 210,000 clones listed, about 76% are singletons. V gave up 2 bases and J gave up 12 bases; unmatched junction bases: 11. This CDR3 is 15 amino acids long. Germline CDR1 is MRHNA and CDR2 is SNTAGT. This entry is derived from a study of blood T cell repertoires in COVID-19. The chain couples TRBV6-4 to TRBJ2-1; 9 nucleotides line up with TRBD2. Sequenced material: PBMCs or T cells enriched from blood (not recorded which). This clonotype was obtained from a woman aged 45-65 years with acute COVID-19. CDR3 amino acids: CASSDVSSGAARQFF. In nucleotides, the CDR3 is TGTGCCAGCAGTGACGTATCTAGCGGGGCCGCTCGGCAGTTCTTC.